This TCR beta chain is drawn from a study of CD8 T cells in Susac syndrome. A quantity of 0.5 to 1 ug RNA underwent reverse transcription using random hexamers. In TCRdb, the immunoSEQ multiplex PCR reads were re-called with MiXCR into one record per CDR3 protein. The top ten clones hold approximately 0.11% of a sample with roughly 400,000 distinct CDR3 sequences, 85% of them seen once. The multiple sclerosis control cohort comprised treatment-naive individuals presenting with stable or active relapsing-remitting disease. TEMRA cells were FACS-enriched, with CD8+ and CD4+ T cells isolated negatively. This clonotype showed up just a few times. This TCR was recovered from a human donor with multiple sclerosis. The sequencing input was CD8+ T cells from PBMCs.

CDR3 DNA: TGCAGTGCTAGTCCTAGCCGAATCTACGAGCAGTACTTC. Encoded protein: CSASPSRIYEQYF. The chain has TRBV20-1 and TRBJ2-7; perhaps TRBD2 as D (5 bases). CDR3 length equals 13 residues. In germline, CDR1 is DFQATT, CDR2 SNEGSKA (reference sequence). The V gene lost 3 bases and the J gene lost 3 bases, with 12 bases spanning the gap.